The entry below describes one T cell receptor (beta chain). Original data processing: Scientists estimated how many nucleated cells there were by amplifying reference gene primers. Here immunoSEQ multiplex PCR was the method, and the copy in TCRdb shows in-frame clones only, minus some. The V and J calls and clone size were taken over from that table, and D and trimming were inferred from the DNA. The profile shows some 16,000 clones, around 84% of them singletons. The data are from a study of blood T cell repertoires in COVID-19. This CDR3 region has 15 residues. V lost 7 bases and J 0 bases, leaving 13 bases between the germline ends. CDR1 is SGHTA, CDR2 FQGNSA, per germline.

Material for sequencing was peripheral blood. This receptor was identified in a human donor with active COVID-19. The donor label of this sample is uncertain. This chain connects TRBV7-2 to TRBJ1-3; the D is unclear. CDR3 DNA: TGTGCCAGCACTAAAACCGGTAGCTCTGGAAACACCATATATTTT. It encodes CASTKTGSSGNTIYF. The full variable domain, completed using reference TRBV7-2 and TRBJ1-3, is GAGVSQSPSNKVTEKGKDVELRCDPISGHTALYWYRQSLGQGLEFLIYFQGNSAPDKSGLPSDRFSAERTGGSVSTLTIQRTQQEDSAVYLCASTKTGSSGNTIYFGEGSWLTVV.